This section outlines one T cell receptor (beta chain) sequence together with its context. The antigen remains undetermined. This sample is drawn from a study of cytomegalovirus exposure and HLA in healthy donors. Findings and limits, study-wide: Rarity marked most TCR sequences, yet some public TCRs occurred in many donors. Among TCR beta chains, those listed as cytomegalovirus-associated numbered over 150.

CDR3 length: 12 residues. Germline V gene data show CDR1 as MNHEY and CDR2 as SVGAGI. V gave up 4 bases and J gave up 2 bases, with 5 bases separating them. The method was immunoSEQ multiplex PCR; TCRdb's version includes in-frame clones alone and lacks a portion of them. The sample consists of 150,000 to 180,000 clones, 75% to 90% of them appearing once. The receptor comes from a man aged 18 to 29 in good health and CMV-seropositive. Sequencing input: PBMCs. The chain uses TRBV6-5 and TRBJ2-5; unclear D gene. The CDR3 DNA is TGTGCCAGCAGTTTGGAGCAAGAGACCCAGTACTTC. As protein: CASSLEQETQYF.